What follows are 23 T cell receptor beta chains derived from one specimen sequenced in a study of blood T cell repertoires in COVID-19. Sequenced by immunoSEQ multiplex PCR; TCRdb stores in-frame clones only, minus some. Among 150,000 to 250,000 clones listed, around 94% were seen once. Sequenced input: peripheral blood. The receptors derive from a man aged 25-45 years with COVID-19, enrolled during active disease.

The J gene is TRBJ2-7, the V gene TRBV3-1 (or the pseudogene TRBV3-2); possible D gene TRBD1, 6 bases. The CDR3 length is 15 residues. In germline, CDR1 is LGHDT, CDR2 YNNKEL (reference sequence). The germline V and J ends were trimmed by 0 bases and 4 bases, with 13 bases remaining between them. The CDR3 coding sequence is TGTGCCAGCAGCCAAGATATGAACAGGGCTTACGAGCAGTACTTC. It specifies CASSQDMNRAYEQYF.

The chain carries TRBV19 and TRBJ1-5; no clear D. The germline V and J ends were trimmed by 1 base and 4 bases, with 8 bases remaining between them. The CDR3 consists of 14 residues. Per the germline V gene, CDR1 is LNHDA and CDR2 is SQIVND (reference sequence). CDR3 DNA sequence: TGTGCCAGTAGTATAGGCGGCGAAAATCAGCCCCAGCATTTT. It yields the protein CASSIGGENQPQHF.

Turning to this clone: This specimen includes other DNA sequences encoding the same CDR3. The rearrangement uses TRBV15 and TRBJ1-4, with 7 bases aligning to TRBD1. The CDR3 runs to 14 residues. V shed 1 base and J 5 bases; nucleotides not matched to a gene: 1. Germline loops: CDR1 LNHNV, CDR2 YYDKDF (reference sequence). The CDR3 sequence: CATSRGQGNEKLFF. The CDR3 DNA sequence: TGTGCCACCAGCAGAGGACAGGGAAATGAAAAACTGTTTTTT.

This clone was observed a handful of times. The V gene is TRBV6-5, the J gene TRBJ1-5; D is ambiguous. The CDR3 consists of 13 residues. The germline V gene has CDR1 MNHEY and CDR2 SVGAGI. V was trimmed by 4 bases and J by 4 bases, leaving 8 bases between them. CDR3 sequence reads: CASSFRENQPQHF. CDR3 nucleotides: TGTGCCAGCAGTTTCCGGGAAAATCAGCCCCAGCATTTT.

This chain links TRBV3-1 (or the pseudogene TRBV3-2) with TRBJ1-1, with TRBD1 matching 7 bases. Germline V gene data show CDR1 as LGHDT and CDR2 as YNNKEL (reference sequence). V trimming: 3 bases; J trimming: 5 bases; junction bases outside the gene matches: 15. This CDR3 has 17 residues. CDR3 bases: TGTGCCAGCAGCCAGGCCGCCGGGACAGACGACAATACTGAAGCTTTCTTT. Protein: CASSQAAGTDDNTEAFF.

V and J are TRBV14 and TRBJ1-2; unclear D gene. The CDR3 totals 14 residues. The germline gives CDR1 SGHDN, CDR2 FVKESK. V lost 4 bases to trimming and J lost 4 bases, with 13 bases between them. CDR3 in amino acids: CASSPSGAGYGYTF. The CDR3 coding sequence is TGTGCCAGCAGCCCAAGCGGAGCGGGCTATGGCTACACCTTC.

J is TRBJ2-1 and V is TRBV7-2, with 7 positions matching TRBD2. J gave up 8 bases and V 0 bases, and 7 bases lay outside the gene matches. This CDR3 comprises 15 residues. CDR1 and CDR2 (germline): SGHTA, FQGNSA. The CDR3 reads CASSLAGGSFDEQFF. The CDR3 coding sequence is TGTGCCAGCAGCTTAGCGGGGGGGTCCTTTGATGAGCAGTTCTTC.

The rearrangement joins TRBV4-2 to TRBJ1-3, with 7 nucleotides matching TRBD1. Germline V gives CDR1 LGHNA, CDR2 YNFKEQ. V shed 1 base, J shed 6 bases, and the junction held 3 bases outside the gene matches. This CDR3 is built from 14 residues. The CDR3 DNA reads as TGTGCCAGCAGCCAAGGAGACAGGGAAAACACCATATATTTT. Translated, it gives CASSQGDRENTIYF.

The chain joins TRBV7-7 to TRBJ1-1, with D maybe TRBD1 (5 bases). V lost 6 bases to trimming and J lost 1 base, with 9 bases between them. The length of the CDR3 is 13 residues. Looked up from germline, CDR1 is SSHAT and CDR2 is FNYEAQ (reference sequence). The CDR3 DNA follows: TGTGCCAGCAGTTCGACAGAGAACACTGAAGCTTTCTTT. Protein: CASSSTENTEAFF.

The V call is TRBV3-1 (or the pseudogene TRBV3-2), the J call TRBJ1-5, with TRBD1 matching over 8 bases. J lost 6 bases, V lost 4 bases, and 8 bases had no gene match. The CDR3 extends over 15 amino acids. Germline-derived CDR1 and CDR2 are LGHDT and YNNKEL (reference sequence). The chain's CDR3 is CASSRETGAGQPQHF. The CDR3 nucleotides are TGTGCCAGCAGCCGAGAGACAGGGGCGGGTCAGCCCCAGCATTTT.

This rearrangement joins TRBV12-5 to TRBJ2-7; TRBD2 matches 8 bases. The CDR3 is made up of 18 amino acids. The trim removed 6 bases at V and 6 bases at J, leaving 22 bases unmatched. The V gene's germline CDR1 is LGHNT and CDR2 FRNRAP. The CDR3 loop reads CASGSPPSGGLPSAEQYF. DNA of the CDR3: TGTGCTAGTGGCTCACCCCCCAGCGGGGGCCTACCGTCGGCCGAGCAGTACTTC. The full variable domain, rest sourced from reference TRBV12-5 and TRBJ2-7, is DARVTQTPRHKVTEMGQEVTMRCQPILGHNTVFWYRQTMMQGLELLAYFRNRAPLDDSGMPKDRFSAEMPDATLATLKIQPSEPRDSAVYFCASGSPPSGGLPSAEQYFGPGTRLTVT.

This clone was found once. This chain links TRBV27 with TRBJ2-5; 12 bases map to TRBD2. The germline CDR1 and CDR2 sequences are MNHEY and SMNVEV (reference sequence). The CDR3 length is 15 residues. After removal of 5 bases from V and 5 bases from J, the junction contained 6 bases not matched to a gene. In DNA, the CDR3 is TGTGCCAGCAGTAAACTAGCGGGGGGAGTGGAGACCCAGTACTTC. Protein: CASSKLAGGVETQYF.

The gene calls are TRBV11-3 and TRBJ2-2; 9 nucleotides match TRBD1. V was clipped by 1 base and J by 2 bases; unmatched bases: 5. The CDR3 contains 17 residues. Germline V gives CDR1 SGHNT, CDR2 YENEEA. The CDR3 loop is CASSLGGQGFNTGELFF. CDR3 DNA sequence: TGTGCCAGCAGCTTAGGGGGACAGGGATTTAACACCGGGGAGCTGTTTTTT.

The chain is built from TRBV6-5 and TRBJ2-2; D is perhaps TRBD1 (5 bases). V was pared by 2 bases and J by 0 bases, with 10 bases between. In germline, CDR1 is MNHEY, CDR2 SVGAGI. The length of the CDR3 is 16 residues. In DNA form, the CDR3 reads TGTGCCAGCAGTTACGCACAGGCGGCGAACACCGGGGAGCTGTTTTTT. Its translation is CASSYAQAANTGELFF.

V and J are TRBV9 and TRBJ1-5; D perhaps matches TRBD1 (5 bases). Per the germline V gene, CDR1 is SGDLS and CDR2 is YYNGEE. Trimming shortened V by 1 base and J by 0 bases, and 8 bases separated the two germline ends. The CDR3 is 15 residues long. The CDR3 bases are TGTGCCAGCAGCGTATGGGGGGATAGCAATCAGCCCCAGCATTTT. It encodes CASSVWGDSNQPQHF.

The genes are TRBV4-1 and TRBJ2-3; TRBD2 matches at 7 bases. This CDR3 is 18 amino acids long. Germline assignment: CDR1 MGHRA and CDR2 YSYEKL. The ends lost 3 bases at V and 2 bases at J; junction bases unmatched: 14. This CDR3 reads CASSQGGFELSLTDTQYF. The DNA of the CDR3 is TGCGCCAGCAGCCAGGGGGGGTTTGAGTTAAGTCTCACAGATACGCAGTATTTT.

The rearrangement joins TRBV2 to TRBJ2-4; 9 nucleotides line up with TRBD1. V shed 5 bases and J 5 bases; nucleotides not matched to a gene: 7. CDR1 and CDR2 (germline): SNHLY, FYNNEI. The CDR3 loop spans 15 amino acids. The CDR3 region has the DNA TGTGCCAGCAGTAACCTTCGGACAGGGGAAAACATTCAGTACTTC. Protein: CASSNLRTGENIQYF.

This sequence joins TRBV27 and TRBJ2-7; perhaps TRBD2 as D (5 bases). The germline CDR1 and CDR2 sequences are MNHEY and SMNVEV (reference sequence). Trimming left V 3 bases short and J 2 bases short, with 8 bases between. CDR3 length: 13 amino acids. The CDR3 is CASSLRETYEQYF. The CDR3 DNA is TGTGCCAGCAGTTTGAGGGAAACCTACGAGCAGTACTTC.

The rearrangement uses TRBV4-1 and TRBJ1-2, with TRBD1 matching over 7 bases. The CDR3 has 15 residues. Germline lookup yields CDR1 MGHRA and CDR2 YSYEKL. Germline trimming cut 4 bases from V and 10 bases from J; bases unmatched to any gene: 15. The CDR3 is CASSPTPGQTLVYTF. DNA of the CDR3: TGCGCCAGCAGCCCCACCCCGGGACAGACTTTGGTCTACACCTTC.

This rearrangement joins TRBV19 to TRBJ1-6, with D perhaps TRBD1 (6 bases). Trimming left V 6 bases short and J 5 bases short, with 17 bases between. Germline V lookup: CDR1 LNHDA, CDR2 SQIVND (reference sequence). The CDR3 sequence is 16 residues long. The CDR3 DNA is TGTGCCAGTAGCAACAGGGACGGTTACGATAATTCACCCCTCCACTTT. It is translated as CASSNRDGYDNSPLHF. Together with reference TRBV19 and TRBJ1-6, the CDR3 gives the full variable domain: DGGITQSPKYLFRKEGQNVTLSCEQNLNHDAMYWYRQDPGQGLRLIYYSQIVNDFQKGDIAEGYSVSREKKESFPLTVTSAQKNPTAFYLCASSNRDGYDNSPLHFGNGTRLTVT.

Notes on this clone: A junction boundary mismatches the germline segment, possibly from a read error. The chain recombines TRBV18 with TRBJ1-1; 8 positions match TRBD1. This CDR3 is built from 14 residues. Germline V gene data show CDR1 as KGHSH and CDR2 as LQKENI. The CDR3 DNA reads as TGTGCCAGCTCACCAGGGACAGGTCGACCTGAAGCTTTTTTT. Amino acid sequence: CASSPGTGRPEAFF. The whole variable domain, remainder taken from reference TRBV18 and TRBJ1-1, is NAGVMQNPRHLVRRRGQEARLRCSPMKGHSHVYWYRQLPEEGLKFMVYLQKENIIDESGMPKERFSAEFPKEGPSILRIQQVVRGDSAAYFCASSPGTGRPEAFFGQGTRLTVV.

The V and J genes are TRBV4-1 and TRBJ1-2; 7 positions match TRBD1. CDR1 and CDR2 (germline): MGHRA, YSYEKL. V lost 4 bases and J lost 7; bases outside the gene matches: 9. The CDR3 runs to 14 residues. CDR3 nucleotide sequence: TGCGCCAGCAGCCGAGGAGGACAGGCTGGTGGCTACACCTTC. Amino acids: CASSRGGQAGGYTF.

The V and J genes are TRBV18 and TRBJ1-1; D possibly corresponds to TRBD1 (6 bases). Trimming stripped 6 bases from V and 11 bases from J, with 22 bases between. CDR3 length: 14 residues. Germline CDR1 KGHSH, CDR2 LQKENI. The DNA of the CDR3 is TGTGCCAGCTCCCCAGAGGACAGACCAGCCGCGGCTTTCTTT. The encoded protein is CASSPEDRPAAAFF.